This T cell receptor beta chain was identified during a study of blood T cell repertoires in COVID-19. All enrollees were roughly 18 to 95 years old and from 24 US areas. Participant-given clinical history determined each cohort assignment. As originally analysed: Counts of nucleated cells, estimated from reference gene primer amplification, were obtained. The protocol was immunoSEQ multiplex PCR, while the TCRdb copy is restricted to in-frame clones and leaves out a portion. D and trimming were read from the DNA, whereas the V and J calls and clone size are those reported in that table. The sample records fewer than 500,000 clones, roughly nine tenths being singletons. Germline CDR1 reads LNHDA; CDR2 reads SQIVND (reference sequence). The CDR3 extends over 12 amino acids. V was clipped by 3 bases and J by 4 bases, with 4 bases between them.

The chain joins TRBV19 to TRBJ1-5; D not resolved. This sequence was found in a man aged 25 to 40 who had recovered from COVID-19. Sequenced material: PBMCs or T cells enriched from blood (not recorded which). CDR3 nucleotide sequence: TGTGCCAGTAGTATCCCAAATCAGCCCCAGCATTTT. Its protein is CASSIPNQPQHF.